These 8 T cell receptor beta chains came from one sample sequenced in a study of blood T cell repertoires in COVID-19. The assay was immunoSEQ multiplex PCR, and TCRdb's table has in-frame clones only and misses some. The sample yields roughly 120,000 clones, roughly 72% seen once. Sequencing input: peripheral blood. The receptors shown here come from a man older than 75 with COVID-19, enrolled during active disease.

This clone has just a few counts. The J gene is TRBJ1-6, the V gene TRBV11-2; 7 positions match TRBD1. V was pared by 5 bases and J by 10 bases, with 11 bases of the junction left unmatched. Germline V CDR1 and CDR2: SGHAT, FQNNGV. This CDR3 is 15 amino acids long. The CDR3 sequence: CASSLRQGGFSPLHF. CDR3 in DNA: TGTGCCAGCAGCCTAAGACAGGGTGGGTTCTCACCCCTCCACTTT.

The rearrangement uses TRBV6-5 and TRBJ2-1; 10 bases are a match to TRBD2. Germline CDR1 and CDR2: MNHEY and SVGAGI. V lost 2 bases to trimming and J lost 10 bases; unmatched junction nucleotides: 2. The CDR3 spans 13 residues. DNA of the CDR3: TGTGCCAGCAGTTACGGACTAGCGGAAGAGCAGTTCTTC. Protein product: CASSYGLAEEQFF.

This clone showed up just once. This chain links TRBV24-1 with TRBJ2-3; D might be TRBD1 (5 bases). This CDR3 is 11 amino acids long. Germline CDR1 reads KGHDR; CDR2 reads SFDVKD. V lost 9 bases, J lost 6 bases, and 9 bases lay in between. The CDR3 spells CATGAGDTQYF. The CDR3 region has the DNA TGTGCCACCGGAGCAGGGGATACGCAGTATTTT.

As DNA, the CDR3 is TGTGCCAGCAGCTTAACGACAGGGGAGGGTGGCTACACCTTC. As protein: CASSLTTGEGGYTF. This chain joins TRBV7-3 and TRBJ1-2; 8 bases fit TRBD1. The CDR3 totals 14 residues. CDR1 and CDR2 from the germline V gene are SGHTA and FQGTGA. With V trimmed by 0 bases and J by 7 bases, 4 bases remained unmatched.

The rearrangement links TRBV19 to TRBJ2-5, with D possibly being TRBD1 (6 bases). This CDR3 has 13 amino acids. V lost 2 bases and J 5 bases, leaving 9 bases between the germline ends. Germline CDR1 is LNHDA and CDR2 is SQIVND (reference sequence). The CDR3 bases are TGTGCCAGTAGTATAAACAGGGTGGAGACCCAGTACTTC. Translation: CASSINRVETQYF.

This clone was observed a single time. The chain carries TRBV9 and TRBJ2-5; tentatively, D is TRBD2 (5 bases). Trimming removed 0 bases from V and 4 bases from J, with 16 bases in between. This CDR3 comprises 16 residues. CDR1 is SGDLS and CDR2 is YYNGEE in the germline V gene. The CDR3, as DNA: TGTGCCAGCAGCGTAGGGTCGGACTTGTTCACAGAGACCCAGTACTTC. It translates to CASSVGSDLFTETQYF.

This clone showed up many times. The V and J genes are TRBV7-9 and TRBJ2-1; TRBD2 matches at 12 bases. From germline, CDR1 is SEHNR and CDR2 FQNEAQ (reference sequence). Trimming at V came to 2 bases and at J to 2 bases, leaving 1 base not matched to a gene. This CDR3 contains 16 residues. CDR3 nucleotides: TGTGCCAGCAGCTTACTAGCGGGAGGGGCCTACAATGAGCAGTTCTTC. Amino acid sequence: CASSLLAGGAYNEQFF.

The chain carries TRBV10-2 and TRBJ1-1; no clear D gene. There are 18 residues in the CDR3. Per the germline V gene, CDR1 is WSHSY and CDR2 is SAAADI. V was clipped by 0 bases and J by 0 bases, with 17 bases between them. CDR3 nucleotides: TGCGCCAGCAGTGAGTCGACCAGGCTGAATCGACTGAACACTGAAGCTTTCTTT. Protein: CASSESTRLNRLNTEAFF.